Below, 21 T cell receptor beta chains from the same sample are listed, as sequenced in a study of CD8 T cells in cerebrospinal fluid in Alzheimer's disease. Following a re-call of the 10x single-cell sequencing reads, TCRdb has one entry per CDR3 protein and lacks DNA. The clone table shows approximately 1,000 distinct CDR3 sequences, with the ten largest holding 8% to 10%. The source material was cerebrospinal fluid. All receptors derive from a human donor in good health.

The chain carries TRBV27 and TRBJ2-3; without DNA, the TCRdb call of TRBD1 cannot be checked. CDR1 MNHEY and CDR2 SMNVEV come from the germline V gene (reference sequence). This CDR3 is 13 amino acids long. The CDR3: CASSWGTTDTQYF.

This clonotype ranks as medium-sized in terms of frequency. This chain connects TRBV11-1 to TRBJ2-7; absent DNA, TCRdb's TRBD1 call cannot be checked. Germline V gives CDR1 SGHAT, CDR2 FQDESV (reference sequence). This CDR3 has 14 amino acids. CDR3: CASSLVTGNYEQYF.

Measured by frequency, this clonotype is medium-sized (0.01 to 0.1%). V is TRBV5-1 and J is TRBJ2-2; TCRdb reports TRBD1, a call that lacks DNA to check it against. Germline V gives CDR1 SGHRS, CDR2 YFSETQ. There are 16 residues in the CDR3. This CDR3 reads CASSLFGGPNTGELFF. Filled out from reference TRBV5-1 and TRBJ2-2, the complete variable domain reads KAGVTQTPRYLIKTRGQQVTLSCSPISGHRSVSWYQQTPGQGLQFLFEYFSETQRNKGNFPGRFSGRQFSNSRSEMNVSTLELGDSALYLCASSLFGGPNTGELFFGEGSRLTVL.

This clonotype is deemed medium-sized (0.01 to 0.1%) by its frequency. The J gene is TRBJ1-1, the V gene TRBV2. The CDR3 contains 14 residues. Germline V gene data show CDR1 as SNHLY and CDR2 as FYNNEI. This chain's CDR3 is CASSQQGSSTEAFF.

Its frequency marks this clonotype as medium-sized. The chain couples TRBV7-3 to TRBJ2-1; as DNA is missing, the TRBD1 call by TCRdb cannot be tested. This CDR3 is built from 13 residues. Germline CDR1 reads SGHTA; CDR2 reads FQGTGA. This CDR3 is CASSLTRGNEQFF. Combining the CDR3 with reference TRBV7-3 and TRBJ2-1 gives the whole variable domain GAGVSQTPSNKVTEKGKYVELRCDPISGHTALYWYRQSLGQGPEFLIYFQGTGAADDSGLPNDRFFAVRPEGSVSTLKIQRTERGDSAVYLCASSLTRGNEQFFGPGTRLTVL.

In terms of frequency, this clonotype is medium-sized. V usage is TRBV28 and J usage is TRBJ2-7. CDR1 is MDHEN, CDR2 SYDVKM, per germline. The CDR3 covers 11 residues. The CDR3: CASSRFYEQYF.

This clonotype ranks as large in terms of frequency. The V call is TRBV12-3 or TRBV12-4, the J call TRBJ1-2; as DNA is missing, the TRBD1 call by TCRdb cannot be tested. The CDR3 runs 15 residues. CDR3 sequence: CASRETGEEGYGYTF.

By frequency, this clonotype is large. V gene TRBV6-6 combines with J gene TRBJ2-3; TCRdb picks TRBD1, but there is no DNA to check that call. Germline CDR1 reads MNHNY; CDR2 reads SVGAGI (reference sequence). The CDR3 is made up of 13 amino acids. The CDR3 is CASMGRGTDTQYF.

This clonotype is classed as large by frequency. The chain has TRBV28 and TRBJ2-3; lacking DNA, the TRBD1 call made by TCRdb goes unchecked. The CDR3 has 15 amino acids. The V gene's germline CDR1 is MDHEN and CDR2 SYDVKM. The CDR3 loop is CASKTGDGRTDTQYF.

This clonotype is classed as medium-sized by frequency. The CDR3 sequence is CASSIRGSETQYF. V usage is TRBV19 and J usage is TRBJ2-5; checking the TCRdb D call of TRBD1 is not possible without DNA. The germline CDR1 and CDR2 sequences are LNHDA and SQIVND (reference sequence). This CDR3 has 13 residues.

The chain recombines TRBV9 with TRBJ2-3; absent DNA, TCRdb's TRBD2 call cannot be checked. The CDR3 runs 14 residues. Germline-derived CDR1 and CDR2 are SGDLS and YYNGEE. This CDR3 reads CASTREGRTDTQYF.

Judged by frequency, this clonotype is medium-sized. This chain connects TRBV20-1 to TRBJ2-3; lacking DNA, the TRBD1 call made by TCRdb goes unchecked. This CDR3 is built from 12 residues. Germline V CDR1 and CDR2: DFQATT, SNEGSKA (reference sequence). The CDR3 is CSILRGADTQYF.

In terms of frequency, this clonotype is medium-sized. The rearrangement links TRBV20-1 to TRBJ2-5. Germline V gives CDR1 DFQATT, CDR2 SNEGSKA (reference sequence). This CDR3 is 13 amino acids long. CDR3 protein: CSARSTSQETQYF.

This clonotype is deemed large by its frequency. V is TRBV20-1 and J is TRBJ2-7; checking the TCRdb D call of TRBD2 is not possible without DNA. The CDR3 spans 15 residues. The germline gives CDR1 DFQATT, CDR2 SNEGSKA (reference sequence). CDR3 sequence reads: CSATPGVGRLDEQYF.

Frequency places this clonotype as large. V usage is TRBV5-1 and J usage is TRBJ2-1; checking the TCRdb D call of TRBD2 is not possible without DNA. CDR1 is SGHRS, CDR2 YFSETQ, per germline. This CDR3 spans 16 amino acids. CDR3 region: CASREGTSGTYNEQFF.

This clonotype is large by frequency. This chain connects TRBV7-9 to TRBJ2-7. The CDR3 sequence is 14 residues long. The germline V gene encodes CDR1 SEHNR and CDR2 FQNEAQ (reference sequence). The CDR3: CASSLAGVDYEQYF. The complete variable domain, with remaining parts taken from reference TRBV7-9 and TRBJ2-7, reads DTGVSQNPRHKITKRGQNVTFRCDPISEHNRLYWYRQTLGQGPEFLTYFQNEAQLEKSRLLSDRFSAERPKGSFSTLEIQRTEQGDSAMYLCASSLAGVDYEQYFGPGTRLTVT.

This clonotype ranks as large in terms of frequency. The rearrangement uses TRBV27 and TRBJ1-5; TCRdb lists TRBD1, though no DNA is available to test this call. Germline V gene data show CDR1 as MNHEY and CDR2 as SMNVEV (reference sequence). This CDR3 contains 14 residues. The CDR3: CASSLGSAARLQHF.

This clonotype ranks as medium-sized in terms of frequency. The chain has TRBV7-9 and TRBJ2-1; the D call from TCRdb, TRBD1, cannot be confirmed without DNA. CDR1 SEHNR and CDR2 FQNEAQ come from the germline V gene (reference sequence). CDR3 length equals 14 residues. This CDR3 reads CASSLDRAYNEQFF.

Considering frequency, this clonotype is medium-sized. The CDR3 reads CASSDPGQGDTQYF. The J gene is TRBJ2-3, the V gene TRBV6-4; no DNA is available, so the TRBD1 call from TCRdb remains unchecked. From germline, CDR1 is MRHNA and CDR2 SNTAGT. This CDR3 has 14 residues.

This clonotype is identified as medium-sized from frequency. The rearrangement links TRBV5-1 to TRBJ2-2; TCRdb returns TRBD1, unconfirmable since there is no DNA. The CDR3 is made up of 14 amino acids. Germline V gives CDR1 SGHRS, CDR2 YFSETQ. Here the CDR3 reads CASSLASGAGELFF. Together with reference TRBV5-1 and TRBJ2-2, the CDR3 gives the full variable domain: KAGVTQTPRYLIKTRGQQVTLSCSPISGHRSVSWYQQTPGQGLQFLFEYFSETQRNKGNFPGRFSGRQFSNSRSEMNVSTLELGDSALYLCASSLASGAGELFFGEGSRLTVL.

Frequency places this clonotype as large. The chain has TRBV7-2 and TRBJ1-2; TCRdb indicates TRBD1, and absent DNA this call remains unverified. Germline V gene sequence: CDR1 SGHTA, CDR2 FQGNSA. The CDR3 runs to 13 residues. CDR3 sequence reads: CASSVGGLDGYTF.